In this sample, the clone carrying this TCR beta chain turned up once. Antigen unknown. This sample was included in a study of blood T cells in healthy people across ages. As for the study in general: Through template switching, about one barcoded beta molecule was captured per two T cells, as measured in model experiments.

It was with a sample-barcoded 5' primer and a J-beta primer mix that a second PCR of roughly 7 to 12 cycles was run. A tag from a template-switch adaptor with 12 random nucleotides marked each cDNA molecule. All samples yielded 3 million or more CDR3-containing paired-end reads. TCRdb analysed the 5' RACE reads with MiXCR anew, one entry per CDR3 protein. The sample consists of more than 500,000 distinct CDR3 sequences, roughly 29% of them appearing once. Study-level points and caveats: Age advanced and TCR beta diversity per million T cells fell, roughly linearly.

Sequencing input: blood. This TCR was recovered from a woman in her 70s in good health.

As DNA, the CDR3 is TGTGCCAGCTCACAGGGACAGGGGACTTCCAATTCACCCCTCCACTTT. Translating it yields CASSQGQGTSNSPLHF. The chain carries TRBV18 and TRBJ1-6; TRBD1 agrees at 10 bases. Germline V gives CDR1 KGHSH, CDR2 LQKENI. With 4 bases clipped from V and 7 bases from J, the junction kept 7 bases outside the gene matches. The CDR3 spans 16 residues.